Below, one T cell receptor beta chain is given with its context. Its antigen is not known. The source of the sample is a study of monozygotic twins with inflammatory bowel disease. Study conclusions and caveats: Among IBD patients, fewer clonotypes were shared with others than among healthy twins, especially with disease activity.

Blood samples, whole and unsorted for T cells, yielded the isolated total RNA. TCRdb reprocessed the 5' RACE reads, keeping one entry per CDR3 protein, no DNA. Its table lists 420,000 or so distinct CDR3 sequences. The germline V gene has CDR1 SEHNR and CDR2 FQNEAQ (reference sequence). The CDR3 has 16 residues. The chain is built from TRBV7-9 and TRBJ1-1. The sample was blood. This sequence was found in a human donor with ulcerative colitis or Crohn's disease, or a healthy co-twin of an affected twin (not recorded which). The CDR3 sequence: CASSLRRGRNFTEAFF.